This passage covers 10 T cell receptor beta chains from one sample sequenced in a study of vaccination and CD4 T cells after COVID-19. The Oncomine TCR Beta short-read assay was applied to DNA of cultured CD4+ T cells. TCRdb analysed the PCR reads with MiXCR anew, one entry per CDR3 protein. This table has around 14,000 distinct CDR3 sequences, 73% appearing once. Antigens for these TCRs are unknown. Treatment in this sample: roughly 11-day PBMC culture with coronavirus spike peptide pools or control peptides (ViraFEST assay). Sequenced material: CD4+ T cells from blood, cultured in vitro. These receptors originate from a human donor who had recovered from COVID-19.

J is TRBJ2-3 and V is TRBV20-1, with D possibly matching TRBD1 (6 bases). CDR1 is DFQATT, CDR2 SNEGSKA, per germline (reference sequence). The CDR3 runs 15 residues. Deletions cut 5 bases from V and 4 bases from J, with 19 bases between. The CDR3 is CSAHVRNRVSDTQYF. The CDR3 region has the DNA TGCAGTGCTCACGTTCGGAACAGGGTTTCAGATACGCAGTATTTT.

The CDR3 loop is CATSRELGPLEETQYF. For the CDR3, the DNA is TGTGCCACCAGCAGAGAACTCGGACCACTAGAGGAGACCCAGTACTTC. The chain carries TRBV15 and TRBJ2-5; the D gene is possibly TRBD2 (5 bases). Trimming took off 0 bases at V and 5 bases at J, with 16 bases between the two ends. Germline assignment: CDR1 LNHNV and CDR2 YYDKDF (reference sequence). The CDR3 is 16 residues long.

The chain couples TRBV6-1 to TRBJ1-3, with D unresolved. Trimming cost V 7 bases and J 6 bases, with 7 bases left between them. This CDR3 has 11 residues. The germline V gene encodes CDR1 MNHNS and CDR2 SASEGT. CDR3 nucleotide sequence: TGTGCCAGCACCTCTCTAAACACCATATATTTT. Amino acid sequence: CASTSLNTIYF.

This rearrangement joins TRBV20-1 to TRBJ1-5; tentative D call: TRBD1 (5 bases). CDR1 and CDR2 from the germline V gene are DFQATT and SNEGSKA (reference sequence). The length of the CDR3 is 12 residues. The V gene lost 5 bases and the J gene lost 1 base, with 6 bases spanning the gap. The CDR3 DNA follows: TGCAGTGCTCCAGGGAGCAATCAGCCCCAGCATTTT. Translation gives CSAPGSNQPQHF.

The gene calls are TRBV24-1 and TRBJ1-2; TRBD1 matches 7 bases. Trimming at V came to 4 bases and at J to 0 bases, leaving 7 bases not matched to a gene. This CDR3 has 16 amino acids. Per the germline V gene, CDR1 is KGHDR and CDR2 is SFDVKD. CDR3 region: CATSDSSGTANYGYTF. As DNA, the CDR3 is TGTGCCACCAGTGACTCATCCGGGACAGCTAACTATGGCTACACCTTC.

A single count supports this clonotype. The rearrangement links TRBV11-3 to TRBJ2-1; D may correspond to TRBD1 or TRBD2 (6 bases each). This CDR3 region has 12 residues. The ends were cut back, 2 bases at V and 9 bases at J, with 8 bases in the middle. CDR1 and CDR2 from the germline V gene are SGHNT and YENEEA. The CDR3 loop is CASSLWGAEQFF. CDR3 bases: TGTGCCAGCAGCTTATGGGGGGCTGAGCAGTTCTTC.

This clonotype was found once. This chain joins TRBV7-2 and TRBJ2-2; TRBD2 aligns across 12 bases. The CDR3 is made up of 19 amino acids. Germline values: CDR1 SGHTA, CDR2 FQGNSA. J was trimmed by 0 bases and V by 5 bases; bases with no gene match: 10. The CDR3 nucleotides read TGTGCCAGCAGCCTAATACCTAGACTAGCGGGGGCGAACACCGGGGAGCTGTTTTTT. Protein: CASSLIPRLAGANTGELFF.

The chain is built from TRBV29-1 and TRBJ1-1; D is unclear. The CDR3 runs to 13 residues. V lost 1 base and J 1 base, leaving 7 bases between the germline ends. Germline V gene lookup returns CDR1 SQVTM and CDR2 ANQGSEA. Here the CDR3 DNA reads TGCAGCGTTGAAGTATTCGGGAACACTGAAGCTTTCTTT. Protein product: CSVEVFGNTEAFF.

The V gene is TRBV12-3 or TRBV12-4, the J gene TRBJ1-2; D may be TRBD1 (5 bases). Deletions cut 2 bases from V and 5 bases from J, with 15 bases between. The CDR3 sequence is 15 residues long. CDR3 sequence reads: CASSLYTTGGYGYTF. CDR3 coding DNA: TGTGCCAGCAGTTTATACACTACAGGAGGGTATGGCTACACCTTC.

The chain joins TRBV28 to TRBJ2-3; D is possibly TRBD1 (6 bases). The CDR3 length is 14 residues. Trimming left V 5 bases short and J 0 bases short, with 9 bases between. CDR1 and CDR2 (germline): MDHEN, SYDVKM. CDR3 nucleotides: TGTGCCAGCAGTCGTCAGGGGAGCACAGATACGCAGTATTTT. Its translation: CASSRQGSTDTQYF.